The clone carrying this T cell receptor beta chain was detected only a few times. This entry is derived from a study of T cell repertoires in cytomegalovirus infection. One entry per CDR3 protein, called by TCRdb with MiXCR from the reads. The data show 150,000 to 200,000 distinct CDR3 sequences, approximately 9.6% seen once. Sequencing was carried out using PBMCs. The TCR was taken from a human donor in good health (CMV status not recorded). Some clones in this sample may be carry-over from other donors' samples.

CDR3 DNA: TGTGCCAGCAGCCGCAGAGGGGGCCAGAACACTGAAGCTTTCTTT. As protein: CASSRRGGQNTEAFF. This chain links TRBV13 with TRBJ1-1, with 7 positions matching TRBD1. CDR3 length: 15 residues. Unmatched junction bases numbered 7, after V lost 5 bases and J lost 1 base. Germline V gene data show CDR1 as PRHDT and CDR2 as FYEKMQ (reference sequence).